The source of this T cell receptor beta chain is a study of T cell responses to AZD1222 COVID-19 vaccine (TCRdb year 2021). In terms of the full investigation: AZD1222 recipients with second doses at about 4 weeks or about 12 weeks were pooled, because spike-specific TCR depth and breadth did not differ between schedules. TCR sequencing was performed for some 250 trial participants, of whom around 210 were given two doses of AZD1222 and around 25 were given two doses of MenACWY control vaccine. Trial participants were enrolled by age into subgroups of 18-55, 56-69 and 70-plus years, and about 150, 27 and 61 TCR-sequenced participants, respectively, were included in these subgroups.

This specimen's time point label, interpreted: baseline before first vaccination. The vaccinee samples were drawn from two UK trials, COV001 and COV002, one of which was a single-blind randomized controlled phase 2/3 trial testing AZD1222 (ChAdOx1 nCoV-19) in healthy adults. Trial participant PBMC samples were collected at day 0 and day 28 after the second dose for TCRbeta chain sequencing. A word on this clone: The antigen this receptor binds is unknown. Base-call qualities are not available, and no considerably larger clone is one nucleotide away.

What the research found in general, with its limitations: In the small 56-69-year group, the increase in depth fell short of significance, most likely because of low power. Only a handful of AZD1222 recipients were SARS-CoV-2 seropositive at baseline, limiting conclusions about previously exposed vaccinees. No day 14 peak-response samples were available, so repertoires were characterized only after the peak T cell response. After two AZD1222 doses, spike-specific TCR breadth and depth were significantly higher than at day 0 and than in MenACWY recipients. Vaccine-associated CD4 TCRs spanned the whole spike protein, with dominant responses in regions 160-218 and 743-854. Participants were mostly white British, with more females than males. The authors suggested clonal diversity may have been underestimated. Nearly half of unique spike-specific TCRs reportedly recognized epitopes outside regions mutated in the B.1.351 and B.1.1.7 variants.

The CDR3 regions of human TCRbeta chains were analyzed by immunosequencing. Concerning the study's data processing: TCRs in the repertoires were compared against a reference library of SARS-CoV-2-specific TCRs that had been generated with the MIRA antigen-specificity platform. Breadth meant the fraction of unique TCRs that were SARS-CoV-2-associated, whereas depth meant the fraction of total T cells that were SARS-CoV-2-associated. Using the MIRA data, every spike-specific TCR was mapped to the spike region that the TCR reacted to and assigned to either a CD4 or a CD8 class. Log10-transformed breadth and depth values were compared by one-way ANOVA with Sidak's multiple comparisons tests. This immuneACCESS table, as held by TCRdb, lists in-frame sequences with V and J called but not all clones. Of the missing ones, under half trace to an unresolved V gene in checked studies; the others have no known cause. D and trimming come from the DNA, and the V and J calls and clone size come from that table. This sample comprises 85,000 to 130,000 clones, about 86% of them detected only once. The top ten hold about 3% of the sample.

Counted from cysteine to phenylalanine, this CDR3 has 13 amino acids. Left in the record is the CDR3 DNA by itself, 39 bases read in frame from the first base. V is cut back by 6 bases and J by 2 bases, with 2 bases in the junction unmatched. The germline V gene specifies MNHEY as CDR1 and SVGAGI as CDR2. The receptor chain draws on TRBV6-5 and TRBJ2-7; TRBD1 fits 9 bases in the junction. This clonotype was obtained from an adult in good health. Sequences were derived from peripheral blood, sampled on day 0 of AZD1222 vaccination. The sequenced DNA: TGTGCCAGCAGACGGACAGGGGCCTACGAGCAGTACTTC. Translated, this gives CASRRTGAYEQYF.